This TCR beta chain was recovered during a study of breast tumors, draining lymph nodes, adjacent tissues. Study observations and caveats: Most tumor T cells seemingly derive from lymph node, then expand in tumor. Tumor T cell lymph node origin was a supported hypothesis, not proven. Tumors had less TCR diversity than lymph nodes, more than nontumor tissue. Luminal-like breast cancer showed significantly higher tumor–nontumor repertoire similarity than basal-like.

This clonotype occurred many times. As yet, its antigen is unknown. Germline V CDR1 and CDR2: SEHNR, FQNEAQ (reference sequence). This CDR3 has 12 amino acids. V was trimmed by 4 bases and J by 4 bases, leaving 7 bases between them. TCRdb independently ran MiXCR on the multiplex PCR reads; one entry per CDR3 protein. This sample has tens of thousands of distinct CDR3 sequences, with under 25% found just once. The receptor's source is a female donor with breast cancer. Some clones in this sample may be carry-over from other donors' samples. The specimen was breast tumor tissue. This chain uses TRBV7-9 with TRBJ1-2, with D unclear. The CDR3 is CASSSYSYGYTF. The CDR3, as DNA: TGTGCCAGCAGCTCCTATTCCTATGGCTACACCTTC.